A single sample gave rise to the 5 T cell receptor beta chains below, sequenced in a study of breast tumors, draining lymph nodes, adjacent tissues. TCRdb fed the multiplex PCR reads into MiXCR, producing one record per CDR3 protein. The sample lists about 200,000 distinct CDR3 sequences; over 25% were seen once. The lymph nodes were axillary draining lymph nodes from breast cancer patients. Sequencing input: axillary lymph node tissue. Receptor source: a female donor with breast cancer. Some clones in this sample may be carry-over from other donors' samples.

This clonotype has at least ten counts. The rearrangement joins TRBV20-1 to TRBJ2-7; the D gene could be TRBD1 or TRBD2 (5 bases each). Germline lookup yields CDR1 DFQATT and CDR2 SNEGSKA (reference sequence). The CDR3 runs to 15 residues. The ends were cut back, 0 bases at V and 3 bases at J, with 15 bases in the middle. In DNA form, the CDR3 reads TGCAGTGCTAGAGATCCGGGGACCCCCGGCTACGAGCAGTACTTC. It codes for CSARDPGTPGYEQYF.

This clonotype has ten or more counts. The V call is TRBV2, the J call TRBJ2-3; D remains ambiguous. The germline V gene encodes CDR1 SNHLY and CDR2 FYNNEI. The V and J ends lost 8 bases and 2 bases respectively, with 14 bases between them. This CDR3 comprises 14 residues. CDR3 protein: CASSLGAYTDTQYF. CDR3 coding DNA: TGTGCCAGCTCCCTCGGCGCCTACACAGATACGCAGTATTTT.

This clonotype was counted between two and nine times. With a much larger clone just one base away, this may be a read error. The rearrangement uses TRBV19 and TRBJ1-3; 10 nucleotides agree with TRBD1. Germline V gene lookup returns CDR1 LNHDA and CDR2 SQIVND (reference sequence). Trimming at V came to 3 bases and at J to 2 bases, leaving 10 bases not matched to a gene. The CDR3 covers 18 residues. CDR3 DNA: TGTGCCAGTAGTATCCTGACAGGGGGCCCTGACCCTGGAAACACCATATATTTT. Amino acids: CASSILTGGPDPGNTIYF.

The chain combines TRBV6-2 or TRBV6-3 with TRBJ2-2; D not resolved. This CDR3 contains 10 residues. V was pared by 8 bases and J by 10 bases, with 8 bases between. CDR1 MNHEY and CDR2 SVGEGT come from the germline V gene. CDR3: CASGHEELFF. CDR3 nucleotide sequence: TGTGCCAGCGGTCACGAGGAGCTGTTTTTT.

The sample holds many counts of this clonotype. V usage is TRBV9 and J usage is TRBJ2-3; tentative D call: TRBD2 (7 bases). The CDR3 consists of 16 residues. Between the trimmed V and J ends, which lost 0 bases and 2 bases, there was a span of 13 bases. The V gene's germline CDR1 is SGDLS and CDR2 YYNGEE. As DNA, the CDR3 is TGTGCCAGCAGCGTAGGGGAGGGGGGGCCCACAGATACGCAGTATTTT. This gives the protein CASSVGEGGPTDTQYF.